Presented here are 5 T cell receptor beta chains from one specimen sequenced in a study of blood T cell repertoires in COVID-19. Method: immunoSEQ multiplex PCR; TCRdb's copy keeps in-frame clones and lacks some. The sample contains 200,000 to 250,000 clones, roughly 84% of which appear only once. The specimen was peripheral blood. The source is a woman of 80 years or more with acute or convalescent COVID-19.

The chain combines TRBV28 with TRBJ1-2; tentatively, D is TRBD1 (6 bases). Trimming took off 7 bases at V and 0 bases at J, with 15 bases between the two ends. The CDR3 has 15 amino acids. In germline, CDR1 is MDHEN, CDR2 SYDVKM. The CDR3 nucleotides are TGTGCCAGCACGGAAGGGGGAGTTACTAACTATGGCTACACCTTC. Amino acids: CASTEGGVTNYGYTF.

The V call is TRBV9, the J call TRBJ1-2; D is perhaps TRBD1 (5 bases). Between the trimmed V and J ends, which lost 3 bases and 11 bases, there was a span of 20 bases. CDR1 is SGDLS and CDR2 is YYNGEE in the germline V gene. The CDR3 loop spans 14 amino acids. CDR3 residues: CASSEDPGRGGYTF. The DNA for the CDR3 is TGTGCCAGCAGCGAGGACCCCGGCCGCGGGGGTTACACCTTC. Drawing the rest from reference TRBV9 and TRBJ1-2, the complete variable domain is DSGVTQTPKHLITATGQRVTLRCSPRSGDLSVYWYQQSLDQGLQFLIQYYNGEERAKGNILERFSAQQFPDLHSELNLSSLELGDSALYFCASSEDPGRGGYTFGSGTRLTVV.

The chain has TRBV6-2 or TRBV6-3 and TRBJ2-3; D is undetermined. Between the trimmed V and J ends, which lost 6 bases and 1 base, there was a span of 14 bases. This CDR3 spans 15 amino acids. CDR1 and CDR2 (germline): MNHEY, SVGEGT. The CDR3 DNA is TGTGCCAGCAGCACTTTGGAGCGACGCACAGATACGCAGTATTTT. It is translated as CASSTLERRTDTQYF.

This clone was observed a handful of times. The DNA of the CDR3 is TGTGCCAGTAGACGGGACAGGTCGAATAATTCACCCCTCCACTTT. Protein product: CASRRDRSNNSPLHF. The chain joins TRBV19 to TRBJ1-6, with TRBD1 matching 8 bases. V lost 6 bases and J lost 5; bases outside the gene matches: 6. The CDR3 is 15 amino acids. Germline V gene data show CDR1 as LNHDA and CDR2 as SQIVND (reference sequence). Variable domain in full (rest from reference TRBV19 and TRBJ1-6): DGGITQSPKYLFRKEGQNVTLSCEQNLNHDAMYWYRQDPGQGLRLIYYSQIVNDFQKGDIAEGYSVSREKKESFPLTVTSAQKNPTAFYLCASRRDRSNNSPLHFGNGTRLTVT.

The V and J genes are TRBV7-8 and TRBJ1-5; D is perhaps TRBD1 (5 bases). V was shortened by 5 bases and J by 7 bases, with 15 bases between the two germline ends. CDR1 is SGHVS, CDR2 FQNEAQ, per germline. The CDR3 sequence is 14 residues long. The CDR3 is CASSNEAGPQPQHF. In nucleotides, the CDR3 is TGTGCCAGCAGCAACGAAGCAGGGCCGCAGCCCCAGCATTTT.